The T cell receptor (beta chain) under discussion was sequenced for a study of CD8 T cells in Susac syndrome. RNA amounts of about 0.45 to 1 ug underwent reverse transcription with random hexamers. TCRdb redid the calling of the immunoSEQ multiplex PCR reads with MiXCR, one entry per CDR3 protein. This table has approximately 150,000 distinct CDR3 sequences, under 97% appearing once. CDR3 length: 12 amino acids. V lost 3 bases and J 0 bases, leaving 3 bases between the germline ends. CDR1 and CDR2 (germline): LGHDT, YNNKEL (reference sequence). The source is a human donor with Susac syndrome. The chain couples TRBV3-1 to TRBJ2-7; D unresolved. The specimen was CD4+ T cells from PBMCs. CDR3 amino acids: CASSHDSYEQYF. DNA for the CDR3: TGTGCCAGCAGCCACGACTCCTACGAGCAGTACTTC.